This T cell receptor beta chain emerged from a study of T cells after yellow fever vaccination. TCRdb reprocessed the 5' RACE reads via MiXCR and lists one record per CDR3 protein. This table holds 300,000 to 350,000 distinct CDR3 sequences, 4% found once. Per germline, CDR1 SGHVS and CDR2 FNYEAQ. The J segment lost 10 bases and the V segment lost 5 bases, leaving 8 bases of the junction unmatched. This CDR3 comprises 15 residues. This TCR came from a young man who received the YFV17D yellow fever vaccine. The sequences come from PBMCs, collected 5 days after the yellow fever booster vaccination. The V gene is TRBV7-6, the J gene TRBJ1-6, with 10 bases that match TRBD1. The CDR3 bases are TGTGCCAGCAGCGCCCGGGGACAGGGGAGGTCACCCCTCCACTTT. Translating it yields CASSARGQGRSPLHF.